Each of the 16 T cell receptor beta chains below was sequenced from the same sample in a study of T cells in Graves' hyperthyroidism and ophthalmopathy. The TCR beta CDR3 regions underwent amplification using RNA transcripts as the source. HTBI primers were the set used in a first-round RT-PCR of the TCR CDR3. TCRdb passed the multiplex PCR reads through MiXCR, listing each CDR3 protein once. The sample holds a few hundred thousand distinct CDR3 sequences, roughly an eighth seen once. The sequenced sample consisted of blood. These receptors all come from a woman in her forties with Graves' ophthalmopathy.

This clonotype was observed many times. The chain combines TRBV12-3 or TRBV12-4 with TRBJ1-5; the D is unclear. V lost 2 bases, J lost 9 bases, and 14 bases lay in between. The CDR3 is made up of 14 amino acids. The CDR3 reads CASSLRQTIAPQHF. The CDR3, as DNA: TGTGCCAGCAGTTTAAGGCAGACGATCGCGCCCCAGCATTTT.

This clonotype was seen ten or more times. V is TRBV29-1 and J is TRBJ1-1; TRBD1 is a possible D gene (6 bases). The CDR3 has 13 residues. The V end was cut by 4 bases, the J end by 0 bases, with 9 bases between. The germline V gene has CDR1 SQVTM and CDR2 ANQGSEA. CDR3 sequence (DNA): TGCAGCGTTGGCGGGGGGCTGAACACTGAAGCTTTCTTT. This translates into CSVGGGLNTEAFF.

The rearrangement uses TRBV3-1 and TRBJ2-1; D possibly corresponds to TRBD2 (6 bases). With 4 bases removed from V and 0 bases from J, the gap between germline ends came to 10 bases. This CDR3 spans 15 amino acids. Germline V gene data show CDR1 as LGHDT and CDR2 as YNNKEL (reference sequence). CDR3 in DNA: TGTGCCAGCAGCCCCGGAGGGCCCTCCTACAATGAGCAGTTCTTC. It codes for CASSPGGPSYNEQFF.

This clonotype was picked up many times. DNA of the CDR3: TGTGCCAGCAGTGTTGGGACAAGCAGCAATCAGCCCCAGCATTTT. Translated, it gives CASSVGTSSNQPQHF. V usage is TRBV2 and J usage is TRBJ1-5, with a possible D match to TRBD1 (6 bases). The length of the CDR3 is 15 residues. Germline V CDR1 and CDR2: SNHLY, FYNNEI. Trimming pared 4 bases from V and 1 base from J, leaving 11 bases between.

This clonotype came up many times. V gene TRBV2 combines with J gene TRBJ2-1, with 12 bases lining up with TRBD2. This CDR3 is built from 14 residues. Germline trimming cut 7 bases from V and 7 bases from J; bases unmatched to any gene: 5. The germline CDR1 and CDR2 sequences are SNHLY and FYNNEI. Written as DNA, the CDR3 is TGTGCCAGCACCGACGGACTAGCGGGGAATGAGCAGTTCTTC. Translation gives CASTDGLAGNEQFF.

This clonotype was seen many times. The rearrangement uses TRBV6-1 and TRBJ2-7; unclear D gene. Looked up from germline, CDR1 is MNHNS and CDR2 is SASEGT. Trimming removed 0 bases at V and 7 bases at J, with 7 bases between. The CDR3 covers 12 residues. CDR3 in amino acids: CASSEASTEQYF. CDR3 in DNA: TGTGCCAGCAGTGAAGCGTCGACGGAGCAGTACTTC.

This clonotype has just a few counts. The genes are TRBV5-6 and TRBJ1-6; 8 bases are a match to TRBD1. The CDR3 has 18 amino acids. Unmatched junction bases numbered 11, after V lost 0 bases and J lost 6 bases. Germline-derived CDR1 and CDR2 are SGHDT and YYEEEE. The CDR3 DNA reads TGTGCCAGCAGCTTGGCCCCCCCGACAGGGGCGGGTAATTCACCCCTCCACTTT. This sequence encodes CASSLAPPTGAGNSPLHF.

This clonotype was counted ten times or more. The chain is built from TRBV28 and TRBJ1-1; 9 nucleotides match TRBD1. The CDR3 spans 14 residues. After removal of 5 bases from V and 6 bases from J, the junction contained 7 bases not matched to a gene. CDR1 and CDR2 from the germline V gene are MDHEN and SYDVKM. The chain's CDR3 is CASSAHRGRAEAFF. The CDR3 DNA is TGTGCCAGCAGTGCTCACAGGGGGCGGGCTGAAGCTTTCTTT. The whole variable domain, filled in from reference TRBV28 and TRBJ1-1, reads DVKVTQSSRYLVKRTGEKVFLECVQDMDHENMFWYRQDPGLGLRLIYFSYDVKMKEKGDIPEGYSVSREKKERFSLILESASTNQTSMYLCASSAHRGRAEAFFGQGTRLTVV.

CDR3 nucleotides: TGCGCCAGCACCGACCCGAGGGGCAACACTGAAGCTTTCTTT. As protein: CASTDPRGNTEAFF. The chain employs TRBV4-1 and TRBJ1-1, with D possibly matching TRBD1 (5 bases). Trimming removed 7 bases from V and 2 bases from J, with 14 bases in between. The CDR3 length is 14 residues. Germline CDR1 MGHRA, CDR2 YSYEKL.

This clonotype was found many times. The J gene is TRBJ1-1, the V gene TRBV19; D gene unclear. V was clipped by 1 base and J by 4 bases, with 13 bases between them. CDR1 is LNHDA, CDR2 SQIVND, per germline (reference sequence). The CDR3 sequence is 15 residues long. The CDR3 here is CASSIVPQEGTEAFF. For the CDR3, the DNA is TGTGCCAGTAGTATAGTTCCCCAGGAGGGCACTGAAGCTTTCTTT.

CDR3 coding DNA: TGTGCCAGCTCACCGACTAGCGGGGCGAGCACAGATACGCAGTATTTT. It translates to CASSPTSGASTDTQYF. The gene calls are TRBV18 and TRBJ2-3; 11 bases fit TRBD2. Germline V gene data show CDR1 as KGHSH and CDR2 as LQKENI. V lost 3 bases and J lost 0; bases outside the gene matches: 2. This CDR3 spans 16 amino acids.

This clonotype was observed a handful of times. The V gene is TRBV5-1, the J gene TRBJ1-1, with D hard to call. Germline V lookup: CDR1 SGHRS, CDR2 YFSETQ. The CDR3 spans 14 residues. The germline V and J ends were trimmed by 4 bases and 2 bases, with 12 bases remaining between them. The CDR3 sequence: CASSSQGINTEAFF. The CDR3 DNA reads TGCGCCAGCAGCAGTCAAGGCATCAACACTGAAGCTTTCTTT.

In the case of this clonotype: This may be a read error, as it is one base from a much larger clone. V is TRBV2 and J is TRBJ2-7, with D tentatively TRBD1 (5 bases). The germline V gene encodes CDR1 SNHLY and CDR2 FYNNEI. The CDR3 spans 15 residues. The CDR3 DNA is TGTGCCGGCAGTGAAGAGGCAGGGTCGGCCTACGAGCAGTACTTC. This sequence encodes CAGSEEAGSAYEQYF.

There are many counts of this clonotype. The chain recombines TRBV20-1 with TRBJ2-1; 8 nucleotides line up with TRBD2. Looked up from germline, CDR1 is DFQATT and CDR2 is SNEGSKA (reference sequence). V was clipped by 3 bases and J by 7 bases; unmatched bases: 11. The CDR3 contains 15 residues. Here the CDR3 reads CSASSGQRERNEQFF. The CDR3, as DNA: TGCAGTGCTAGTTCGGGCCAGCGGGAGAGGAATGAGCAGTTCTTC.

This clonotype was seen more than once but under ten times. The rearrangement links TRBV29-1 to TRBJ2-7, with a weak D call TRBD1 (6 bases). The V end lost 0 bases, the J end lost 4 bases, and 13 bases lay between the germline ends. The CDR3 totals 14 residues. Germline V CDR1 and CDR2: SQVTM, ANQGSEA. The DNA of the CDR3 is TGCAGCGTTGAAGACGGACAGAACCCTTACGAGCAGTACTTC. Its translation is CSVEDGQNPYEQYF.

This clonotype appeared a few times. This chain links TRBV28 with TRBJ2-1; 7 positions match TRBD2. CDR1 and CDR2 (germline): MDHEN, SYDVKM. The V segment lost 0 bases and the J segment 6 bases; nucleotides outside the gene matches: 2. This CDR3 comprises 14 residues. The CDR3 spells CASSLWTSLNEQFF. As DNA, the CDR3 is TGTGCCAGCAGTTTATGGACTAGCCTCAATGAGCAGTTCTTC.